This TCR beta chain was documented in a study of T cell changes during pregnancy in multiple sclerosis (dated by TCRdb to the late 2010s). Turning to the overall study: Changes in the T cell repertoire over the course of pregnancy were examined in this study in women with multiple sclerosis.

From the cysteine up to the phenylalanine, the CDR3 has a length of 14 residues. Left in the record is the CDR3 DNA by itself, 42 bases read in frame from the first base. Relative to germline, V is 3 bases shorter and J is 4 bases shorter, with 12 bases between their ends. CDR1 and CDR2, per the germline V gene, are KGHSH and LQKENI. Library prep was done by the immunoSEQ multiplex PCR assay. Imported from immuneACCESS, the table was reduced by TCRdb to in-frame sequences with V and J called. These copies leave out some clones; in studies compared against another copy, an unresolved V gene accounts for under half, and the cause of the remainder is not known. The sample table contains 90,000 to 130,000 clones; only one count was recorded for more than 85% of them. The ten top clones hold 1.5% to 1.7% of the sample. A note on this clone: Its cognate antigen has yet to be identified. No clone much larger than this one lies a single base away; base qualities are absent.

The starting material was peripheral blood, obtained in the third trimester of pregnancy. This clonotype was sampled from a female donor with multiple sclerosis, enrolled in a pregnancy study. The V and J genes are TRBV18 and TRBJ1-1; the D gene cannot be resolved reliably. The sequence in DNA is TGTGCCAGCTCACCTTATTCGGGGAGCACTGAAGCTTTCTTT. This encodes CASSPYSGSTEAFF.